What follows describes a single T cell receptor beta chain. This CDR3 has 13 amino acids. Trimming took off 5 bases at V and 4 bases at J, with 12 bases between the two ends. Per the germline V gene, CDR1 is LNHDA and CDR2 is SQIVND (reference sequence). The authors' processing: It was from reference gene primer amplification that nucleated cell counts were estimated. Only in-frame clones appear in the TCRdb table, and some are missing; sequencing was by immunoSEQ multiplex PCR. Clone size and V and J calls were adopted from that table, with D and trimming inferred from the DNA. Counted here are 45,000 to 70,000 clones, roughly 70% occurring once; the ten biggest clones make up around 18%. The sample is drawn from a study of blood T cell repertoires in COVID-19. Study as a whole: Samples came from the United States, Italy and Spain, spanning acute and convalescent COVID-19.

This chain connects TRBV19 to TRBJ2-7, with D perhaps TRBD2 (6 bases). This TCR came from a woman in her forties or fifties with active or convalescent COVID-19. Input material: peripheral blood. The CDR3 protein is CASSVDSGYEQYF. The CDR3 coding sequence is TGTGCCAGTAGTGTCGATAGCGGATACGAGCAGTACTTC.